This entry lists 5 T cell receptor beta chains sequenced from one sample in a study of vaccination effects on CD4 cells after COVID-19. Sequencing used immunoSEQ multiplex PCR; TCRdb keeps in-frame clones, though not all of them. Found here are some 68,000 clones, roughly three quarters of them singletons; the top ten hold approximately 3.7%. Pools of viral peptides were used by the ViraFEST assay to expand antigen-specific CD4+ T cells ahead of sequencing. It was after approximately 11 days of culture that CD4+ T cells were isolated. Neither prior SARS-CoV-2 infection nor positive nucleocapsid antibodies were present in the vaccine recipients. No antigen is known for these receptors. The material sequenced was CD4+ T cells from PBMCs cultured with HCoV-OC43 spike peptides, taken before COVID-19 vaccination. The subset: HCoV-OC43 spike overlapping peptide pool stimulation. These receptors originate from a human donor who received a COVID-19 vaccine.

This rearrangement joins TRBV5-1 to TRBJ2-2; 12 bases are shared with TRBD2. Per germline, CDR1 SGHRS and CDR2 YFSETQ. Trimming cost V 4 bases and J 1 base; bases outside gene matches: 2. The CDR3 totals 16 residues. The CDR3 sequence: CASSPGLAGNTGELFF. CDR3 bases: TGCGCCAGCAGCCCGGGACTAGCGGGGAACACCGGGGAGCTGTTTTTT. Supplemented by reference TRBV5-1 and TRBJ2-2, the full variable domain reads KAGVTQTPRYLIKTRGQQVTLSCSPISGHRSVSWYQQTPGQGLQFLFEYFSETQRNKGNFPGRFSGRQFSNSRSEMNVSTLELGDSALYLCASSPGLAGNTGELFFGEGSRLTVL.

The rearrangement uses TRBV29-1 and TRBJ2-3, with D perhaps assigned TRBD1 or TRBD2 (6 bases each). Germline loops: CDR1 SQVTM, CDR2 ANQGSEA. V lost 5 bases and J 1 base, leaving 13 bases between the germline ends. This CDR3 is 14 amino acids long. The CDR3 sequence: CSVRGAQGTDTQYF. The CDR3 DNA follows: TGCAGCGTTAGGGGGGCGCAGGGCACAGATACGCAGTATTTT.

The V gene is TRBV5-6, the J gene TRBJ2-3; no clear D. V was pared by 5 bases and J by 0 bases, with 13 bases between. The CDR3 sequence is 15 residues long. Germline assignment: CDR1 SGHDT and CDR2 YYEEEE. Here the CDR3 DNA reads TGTGCCAGCAGTTTCGGACGGCTTAGCACAGATACGCAGTATTTT. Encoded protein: CASSFGRLSTDTQYF.

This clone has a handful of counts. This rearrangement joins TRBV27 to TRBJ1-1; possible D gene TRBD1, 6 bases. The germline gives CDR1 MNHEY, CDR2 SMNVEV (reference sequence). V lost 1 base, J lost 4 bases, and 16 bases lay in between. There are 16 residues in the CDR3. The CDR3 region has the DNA TGTGCCAGCAGTTTATGGGGGGCCCGCGGGGCCACTGAAGCTTTCTTT. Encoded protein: CASSLWGARGATEAFF.

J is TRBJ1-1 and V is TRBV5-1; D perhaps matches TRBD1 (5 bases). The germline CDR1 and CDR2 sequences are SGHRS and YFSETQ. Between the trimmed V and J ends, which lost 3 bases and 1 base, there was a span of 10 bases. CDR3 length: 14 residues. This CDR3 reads CASSWGGENTEAFF. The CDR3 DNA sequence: TGCGCCAGCAGCTGGGGAGGGGAGAACACTGAAGCTTTCTTT. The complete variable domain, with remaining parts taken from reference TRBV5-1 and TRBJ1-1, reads KAGVTQTPRYLIKTRGQQVTLSCSPISGHRSVSWYQQTPGQGLQFLFEYFSETQRNKGNFPGRFSGRQFSNSRSEMNVSTLELGDSALYLCASSWGGENTEAFFGQGTRLTVV.